Listed below are T cell receptor beta chains from one sample, sequenced in a study of cytomegalovirus exposure and HLA in healthy donors. Assay used: immunoSEQ multiplex PCR; TCRdb lists only in-frame clones, some missing. The sample carries around 180,000 clones, about three quarters recorded once. Material for sequencing was PBMCs. Every receptor here comes from a man between 40 and 49 years old in good health and CMV-seronegative. Both conserved end residues are trimmed from each CDR3. Fields, in order: V gene, CDR3 protein.

TRBV21-1	ASSNPISGPYEQY
TRBV4-3	ASSQDKAPGAVNEQF
TRBV27	ASSPRGGRDNEQF
TRBV30	AWSVYRRGTEAF
TRBV7-2	ASSRHRGQLGEQY
TRBV30	AWKGLAGPYEQY
TRBV6-5	ASSYLGQGAREQY
TRBV7-3	ASSSQRGNEQF
TRBV2	ASSGSGSRSTGELF
TRBV19	ASSIQGAGTEAF
TRBV12-1	ASSFAVCRLAGAYEQY
TRBV12-5	ASGLPTPSGRSYEQY
TRBV10-3	ATLGQRNTEAF
TRBV13	ASSTRTGTGYT
TRBV7-9	ASSPMGRGSNQPQH
TRBV4-1	ASSQEYGSNQPQH
TRBV30	AWSARAGWAYTIY
TRBV5-4	ASSRGETGGEAF
TRBV6-1	ASSGVALRRYNSPLH
TRBV5-6	ASSSRQGRVPVAKNIQY
TRBV30	AWRRASGPWGEQY
TRBV27	ASSLSGQANYEQY
TRBV6-6	ASSQSVNQPQH
TRBV7-9	ASSLRGNEQF
TRBV6-1	ASRTSGESYGYT
TRBV6-5	ASSYRTRGNTEAF
TRBV29-1	SVVGQGDSYNEQF
TRBV7-9	ASNVGGGLSGNTIY
TRBV21-1	ASSSRTGPVVPQH
TRBV7-9	ASSLPRGSGNTIY
TRBV15	ATSAAVAASTDTQY
TRBV19	ASTQGRRDTEAF
TRBV23-1	ASSQRFRGSYEQY
TRBV7-9	ASSSRLAGVNTGELF
TRBV18	ASSQPPGVAEAF
TRBV5-4	ASSGGQGAAFGPQY
TRBV6-5	ASRRDRYSNQPQH
TRBV10-3	AISDVGSGEGVKNIQY
TRBV6-6	ASSPDRGKGSPLH
TRBV27	ASSPRQERGYT
TRBV18	ASSPPGGHEQY
TRBV27	ASSLRVQGVSTEAF
TRBV7-2	ASSLIRGGDTQY
TRBV29-1	SVADMDQPQH
TRBV2	ASSGQGAFNEKLF
TRBV2	ASNRGGQETQY